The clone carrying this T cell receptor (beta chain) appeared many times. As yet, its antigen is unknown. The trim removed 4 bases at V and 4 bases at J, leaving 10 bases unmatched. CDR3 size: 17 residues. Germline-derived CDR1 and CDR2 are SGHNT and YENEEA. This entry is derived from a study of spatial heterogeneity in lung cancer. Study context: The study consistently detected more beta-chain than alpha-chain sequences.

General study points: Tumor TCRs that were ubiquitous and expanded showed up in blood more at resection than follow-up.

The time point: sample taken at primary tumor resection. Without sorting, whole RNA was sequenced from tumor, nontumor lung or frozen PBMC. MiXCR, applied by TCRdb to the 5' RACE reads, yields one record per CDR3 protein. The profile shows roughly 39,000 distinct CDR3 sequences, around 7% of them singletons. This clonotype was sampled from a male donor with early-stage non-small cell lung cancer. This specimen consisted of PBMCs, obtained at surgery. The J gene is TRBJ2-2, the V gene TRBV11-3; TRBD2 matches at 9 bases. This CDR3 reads CASSSGLAPSGTGELFF. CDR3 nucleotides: TGTGCCAGCAGCTCGGGACTAGCCCCCTCGGGCACCGGGGAGCTGTTTTTT. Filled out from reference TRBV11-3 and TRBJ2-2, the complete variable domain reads EAGVVQSPRYKIIEKKQPVAFWCNPISGHNTLYWYLQNLGQGPELLIRYENEEAVDDSQLPKDRFSAERLKGVDSTLKIQPAELGDSAVYLCASSSGLAPSGTGELFFGEGSRLTVL.